The table lists the clone carrying this T cell receptor (beta chain) with a few counts. Its antigen is unknown. This sample was taken from a study of shared clonotypes between healthy human individuals. Everyone who donated was a Caucasian adult who lived in Nashville, Tennessee. The germline CDR1 and CDR2 sequences are MNHEY and SMNVEV (reference sequence). The CDR3 is 17 residues long. V lost 3 bases and J lost 2; bases outside the gene matches: 10. Whole-study results and caveats: Sampling covered blood only; tissue repertoires likely differ.

Loaded into unsorted PBMC replicate PCRs was about 300 ng DNA, approximately 33,000 T cell genomes. Under the authors' procedure: In the immunoSEQ data, sequences were junction-only and lacked quality scores, so filtering differed. TCRdb's table, derived via immunoSEQ multiplex PCR, lists solely in-frame clones and lacks some. Clone size and the V and J calls come from that table; the DNA yielded D and trimming. The sample includes over 400,000 clones, roughly 80% of them seen just once. Sequenced sample: PBMCs. The receptor comes from a middle-aged woman in good health. Some clones in this sample may be carry-over from other donors' samples. The rearrangement joins TRBV27 to TRBJ1-5, with 7 bases identical to TRBD1. CDR3 coding DNA: TGTGCCAGCAGTTTGTCCCCGACAGGGCGTGGCAATCAGCCCCAGCATTTT. It yields the protein CASSLSPTGRGNQPQHF.